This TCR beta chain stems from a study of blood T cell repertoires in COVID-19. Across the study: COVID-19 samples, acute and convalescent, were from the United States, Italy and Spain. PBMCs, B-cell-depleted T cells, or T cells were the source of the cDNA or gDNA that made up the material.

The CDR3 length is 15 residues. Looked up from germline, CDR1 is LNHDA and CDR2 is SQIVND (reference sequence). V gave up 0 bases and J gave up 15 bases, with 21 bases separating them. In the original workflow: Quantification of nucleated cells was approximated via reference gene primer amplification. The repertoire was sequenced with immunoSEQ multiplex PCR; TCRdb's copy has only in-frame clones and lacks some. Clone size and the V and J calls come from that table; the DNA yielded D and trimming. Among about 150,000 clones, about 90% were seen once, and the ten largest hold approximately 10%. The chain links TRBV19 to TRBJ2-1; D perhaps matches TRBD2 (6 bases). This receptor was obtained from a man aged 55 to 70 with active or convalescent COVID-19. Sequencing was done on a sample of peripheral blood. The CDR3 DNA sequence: TGTGCCAGTAGTATAGACCGTCCCGGGAGTGGTGGTCGGTTCTTC. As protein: CASSIDRPGSGGRFF. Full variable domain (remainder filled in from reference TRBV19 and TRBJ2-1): DGGITQSPKYLFRKEGQNVTLSCEQNLNHDAMYWYRQDPGQGLRLIYYSQIVNDFQKGDIAEGYSVSREKKESFPLTVTSAQKNPTAFYLCASSIDRPGSGGRFFGPGTRLTVL.